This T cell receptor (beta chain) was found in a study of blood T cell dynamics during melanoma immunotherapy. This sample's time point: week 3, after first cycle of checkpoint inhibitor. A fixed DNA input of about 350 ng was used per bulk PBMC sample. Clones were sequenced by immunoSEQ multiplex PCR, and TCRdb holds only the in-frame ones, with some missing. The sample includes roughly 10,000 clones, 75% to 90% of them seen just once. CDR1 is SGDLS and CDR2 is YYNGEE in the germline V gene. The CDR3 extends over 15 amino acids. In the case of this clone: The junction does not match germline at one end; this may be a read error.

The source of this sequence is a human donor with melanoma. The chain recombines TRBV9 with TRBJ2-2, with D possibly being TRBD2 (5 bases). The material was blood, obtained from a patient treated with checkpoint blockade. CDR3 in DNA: TGTGCCAGCAGCGTTAGCAGCACGAACACCGGGGAGCTGCTTTTT. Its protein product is CASSVSSTNTGELLF.